The sequence of this TCR beta chain was determined in a study of beta chain features in type 1 diabetes. Study-wide background: Taken together, all samples contributed 95 million to 110 million examined sorted cells.

Regarding this clone: Antigen unknown.

Study findings and constraints: Shorter TCRB CDR3s, moderately but significantly so, were found in Type 1 diabetes patients in all four CD4+ subsets.

Donors underwent one heparinised blood draw, roughly 110 mL on average. The entirety of the isolated RNA underwent reverse transcription, so expressed TCRB transcripts were sequenced. Method: immunoSEQ multiplex PCR; TCRdb's copy keeps in-frame clones and lacks some. The profile shows 600,000 to 700,000 clones, around 11% of them singletons. CDR3 length: 14 residues. The V and J ends lost 7 bases and 4 bases, in that order; junction bases with no gene match: 9. In germline, CDR1 is MNHEY, CDR2 SVGAGI. The sequenced sample consisted of naive CD4+ T cells from blood. The TCR originated in a man in his thirties or forties with type 1 diabetes. The rearrangement links TRBV6-5 to TRBJ2-5, with 7 bases lining up with TRBD1. CDR3 residues: CASNRQGDGETQYF. The CDR3 DNA sequence: TGTGCCAGCAATCGACAGGGAGATGGAGAGACCCAGTACTTC.